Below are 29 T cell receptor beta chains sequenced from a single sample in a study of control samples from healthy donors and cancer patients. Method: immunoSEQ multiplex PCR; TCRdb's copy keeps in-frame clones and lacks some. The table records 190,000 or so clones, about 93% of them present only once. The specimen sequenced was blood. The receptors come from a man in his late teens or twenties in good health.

CDR3 nucleotides: TGTGCCAGCAGCCCCGGGACAGGGGGCACCTACGAGCAGTACTTC. Translated, it gives CASSPGTGGTYEQYF. J is TRBJ2-7 and V is TRBV7-7, with 12 bases that match TRBD1. Germline V gene data show CDR1 as SSHAT and CDR2 as FNYEAQ (reference sequence). Germline trimming cut 5 bases from V and 2 bases from J; bases unmatched to any gene: 4. CDR3 length: 15 amino acids.

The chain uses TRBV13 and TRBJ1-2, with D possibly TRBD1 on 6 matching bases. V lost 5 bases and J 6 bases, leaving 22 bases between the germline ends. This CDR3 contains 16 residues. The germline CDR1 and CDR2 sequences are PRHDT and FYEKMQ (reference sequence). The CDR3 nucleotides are TGTGCCAGCAGCCCTGGGGGGTGGGGGCTAATGGATGGCTACACCTTC. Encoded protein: CASSPGGWGLMDGYTF.

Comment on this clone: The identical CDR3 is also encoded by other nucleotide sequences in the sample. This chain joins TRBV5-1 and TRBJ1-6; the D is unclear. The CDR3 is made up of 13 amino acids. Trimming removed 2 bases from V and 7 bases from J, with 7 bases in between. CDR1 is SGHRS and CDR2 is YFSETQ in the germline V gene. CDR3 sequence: CASSFGSNSPLHF. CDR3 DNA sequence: TGCGCCAGCAGCTTCGGAAGCAATTCACCCCTCCACTTT.

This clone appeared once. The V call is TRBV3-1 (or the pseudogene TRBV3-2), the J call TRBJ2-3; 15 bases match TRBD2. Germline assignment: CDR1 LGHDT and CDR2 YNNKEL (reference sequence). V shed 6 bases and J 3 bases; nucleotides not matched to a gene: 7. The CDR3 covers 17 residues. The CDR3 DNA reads TGTGCCAGCAGTAGGACTAGCGGGGGGGCTATTACAGATACGCAGTATTTT. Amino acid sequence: CASSRTSGGAITDTQYF.

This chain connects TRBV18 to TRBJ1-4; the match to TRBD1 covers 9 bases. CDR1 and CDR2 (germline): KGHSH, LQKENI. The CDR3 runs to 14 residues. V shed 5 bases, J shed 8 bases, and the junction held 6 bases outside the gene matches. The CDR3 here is CASSSRQGEEKLFF. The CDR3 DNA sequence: TGTGCCAGCTCATCCCGACAGGGGGAGGAAAAACTGTTTTTT.

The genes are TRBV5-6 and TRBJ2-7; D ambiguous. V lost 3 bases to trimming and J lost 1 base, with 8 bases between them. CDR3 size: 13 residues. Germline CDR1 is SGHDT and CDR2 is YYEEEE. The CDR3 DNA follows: TGTGCCAGCAGCTCGGCAAATTCCTACGAGCAGTACTTC. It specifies CASSSANSYEQYF.

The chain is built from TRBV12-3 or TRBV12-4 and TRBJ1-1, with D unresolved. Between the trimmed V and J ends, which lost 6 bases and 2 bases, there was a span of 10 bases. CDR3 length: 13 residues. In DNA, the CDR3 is TGTGCCAGCAGGGCCTGGGTAAACACTGAAGCTTTCTTT. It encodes CASRAWVNTEAFF.

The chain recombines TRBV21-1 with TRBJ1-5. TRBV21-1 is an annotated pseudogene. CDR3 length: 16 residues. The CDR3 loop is CASSPPTRESNQPQHF. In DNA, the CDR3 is TGTGCCAGCAGCCCTCCTACGCGGGAAAGCAATCAGCCCCAGCATTTT.

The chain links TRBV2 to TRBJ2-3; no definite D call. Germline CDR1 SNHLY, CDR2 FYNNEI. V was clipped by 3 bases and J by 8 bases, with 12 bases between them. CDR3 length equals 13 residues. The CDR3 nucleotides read TGTGCCAGCAGTGAGTCAGGAATCGGTACGCAGTATTTT. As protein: CASSESGIGTQYF.

The chain's CDR3 is CASRPQSGTGSNQPQHF. The CDR3 DNA is TGTGCCAGTAGGCCCCAATCGGGGACAGGGAGCAATCAGCCCCAGCATTTT. This chain connects TRBV19 to TRBJ1-5, with 9 bases aligning to TRBD1. The CDR3 runs to 17 residues. J was trimmed by 1 base and V by 6 bases; bases with no gene match: 10. Germline V gene data show CDR1 as LNHDA and CDR2 as SQIVND (reference sequence).

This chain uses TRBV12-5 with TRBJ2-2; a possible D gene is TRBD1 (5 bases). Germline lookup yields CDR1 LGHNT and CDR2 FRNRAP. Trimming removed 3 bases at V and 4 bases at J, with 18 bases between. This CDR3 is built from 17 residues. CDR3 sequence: CASGFPSGRQGTGELFF. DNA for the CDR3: TGTGCTAGTGGTTTCCCTTCCGGGCGCCAGGGCACCGGGGAGCTGTTTTTT.

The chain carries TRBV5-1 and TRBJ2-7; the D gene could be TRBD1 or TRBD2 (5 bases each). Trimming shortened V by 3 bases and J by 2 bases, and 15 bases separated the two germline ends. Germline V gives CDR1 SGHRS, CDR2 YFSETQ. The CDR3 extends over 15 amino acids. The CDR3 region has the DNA TGCGCCAGCAGCTCAATTTCCGGGACCGCCTACGAGCAGTACTTC. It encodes CASSSISGTAYEQYF.

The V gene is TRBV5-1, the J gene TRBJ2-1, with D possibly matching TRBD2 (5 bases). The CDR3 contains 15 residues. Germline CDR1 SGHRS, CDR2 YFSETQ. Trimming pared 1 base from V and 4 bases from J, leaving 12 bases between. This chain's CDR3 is CASSLYGVSYNEQFF. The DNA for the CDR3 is TGCGCCAGCAGCTTGTACGGGGTCTCGTACAATGAGCAGTTCTTC.

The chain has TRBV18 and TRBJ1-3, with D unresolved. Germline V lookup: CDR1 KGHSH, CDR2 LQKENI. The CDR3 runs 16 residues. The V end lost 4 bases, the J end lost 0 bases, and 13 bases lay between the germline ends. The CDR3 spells CASSLPTGISGNTIYF. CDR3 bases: TGTGCCAGCTCACTTCCGACCGGGATCTCTGGAAACACCATATATTTT. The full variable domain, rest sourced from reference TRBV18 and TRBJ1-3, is NAGVMQNPRHLVRRRGQEARLRCSPMKGHSHVYWYRQLPEEGLKFMVYLQKENIIDESGMPKERFSAEFPKEGPSILRIQQVVRGDSAAYFCASSLPTGISGNTIYFGEGSWLTVV.

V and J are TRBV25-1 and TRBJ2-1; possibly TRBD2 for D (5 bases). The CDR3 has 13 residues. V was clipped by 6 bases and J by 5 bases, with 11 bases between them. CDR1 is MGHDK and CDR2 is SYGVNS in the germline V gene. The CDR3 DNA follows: TGTGCCAGCAGAAAAGGACTTCACAATGAGCAGTTCTTC. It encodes CASRKGLHNEQFF.

This CDR3 reads CASSTDRVPGTEAFF. The CDR3 nucleotides are TGTGCCAGTAGTACGGACAGAGTCCCTGGGACTGAAGCTTTCTTT. The chain couples TRBV19 to TRBJ1-1, with TRBD1 as a possible D gene (6 bases). The CDR3 extends over 15 amino acids. Germline V gene lookup returns CDR1 LNHDA and CDR2 SQIVND (reference sequence). The V gene lost 4 bases and the J gene lost 5 bases, with 17 bases spanning the gap.

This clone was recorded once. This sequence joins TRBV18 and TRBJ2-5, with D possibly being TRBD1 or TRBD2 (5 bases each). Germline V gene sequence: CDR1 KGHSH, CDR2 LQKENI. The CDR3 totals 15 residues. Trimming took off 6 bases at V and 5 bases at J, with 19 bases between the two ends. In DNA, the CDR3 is TGTGCCAGCTCGGAGATGGGACCCAAGGAGGAGACCCAGTACTTC. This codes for CASSEMGPKEETQYF.

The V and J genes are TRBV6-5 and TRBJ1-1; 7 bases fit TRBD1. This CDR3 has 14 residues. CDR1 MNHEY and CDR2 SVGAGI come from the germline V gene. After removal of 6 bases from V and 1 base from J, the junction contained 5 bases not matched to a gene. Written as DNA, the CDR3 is TGTGCCAGCAGAAGAGACAGGGCGAACACTGAAGCTTTCTTT. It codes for CASRRDRANTEAFF.

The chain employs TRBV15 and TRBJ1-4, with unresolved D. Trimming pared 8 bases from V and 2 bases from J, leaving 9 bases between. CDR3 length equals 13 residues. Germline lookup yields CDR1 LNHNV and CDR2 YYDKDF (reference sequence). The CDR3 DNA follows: TGTGCCACCGCGAGAGGTACTAATGAAAAACTGTTTTTT. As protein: CATARGTNEKLFF.

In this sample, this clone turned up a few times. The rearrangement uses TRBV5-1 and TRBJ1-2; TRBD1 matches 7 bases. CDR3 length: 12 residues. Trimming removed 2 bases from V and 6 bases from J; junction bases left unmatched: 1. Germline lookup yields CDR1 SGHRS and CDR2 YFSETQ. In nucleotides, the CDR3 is TGCGCCAGCAGCTTCCAGGGGGATGGCTACACCTTC. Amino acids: CASSFQGDGYTF. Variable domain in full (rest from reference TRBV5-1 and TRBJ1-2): KAGVTQTPRYLIKTRGQQVTLSCSPISGHRSVSWYQQTPGQGLQFLFEYFSETQRNKGNFPGRFSGRQFSNSRSEMNVSTLELGDSALYLCASSFQGDGYTFGSGTRLTVV.

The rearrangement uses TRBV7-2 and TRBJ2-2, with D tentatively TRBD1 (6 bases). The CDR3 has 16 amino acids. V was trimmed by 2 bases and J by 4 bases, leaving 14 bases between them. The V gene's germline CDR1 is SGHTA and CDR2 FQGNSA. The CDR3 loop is CASSLNSAGVTGELFF. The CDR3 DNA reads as TGTGCCAGCAGCTTAAATAGCGCAGGGGTCACCGGGGAGCTGTTTTTT.

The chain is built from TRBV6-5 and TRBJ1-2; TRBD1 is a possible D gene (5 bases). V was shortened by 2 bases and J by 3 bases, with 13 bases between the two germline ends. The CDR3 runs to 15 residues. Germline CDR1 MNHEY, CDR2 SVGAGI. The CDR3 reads CASSYAWGIDYGYTF. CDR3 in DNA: TGTGCCAGCAGTTACGCATGGGGGATCGACTATGGCTACACCTTC.

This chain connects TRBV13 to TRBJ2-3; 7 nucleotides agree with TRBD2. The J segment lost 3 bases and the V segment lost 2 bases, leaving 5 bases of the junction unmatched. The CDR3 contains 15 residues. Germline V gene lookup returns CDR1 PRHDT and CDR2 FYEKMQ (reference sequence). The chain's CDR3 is CASSLKGGVTDTQYF. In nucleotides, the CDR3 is TGTGCCAGCAGCTTAAAGGGAGGGGTAACAGATACGCAGTATTTT. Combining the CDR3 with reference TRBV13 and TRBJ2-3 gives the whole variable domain AAGVIQSPRHLIKEKRETATLKCYPIPRHDTVYWYQQGPGQDPQFLISFYEKMQSDKGSIPDRFSAQQFSDYHSELNMSSLELGDSALYFCASSLKGGVTDTQYFGPGTRLTVL.

CDR3 bases: TGCGCCAGCAGTCCCCGGACTGCTAAGGGTAGCAATCAGCCCCAGCATTTT. This sequence encodes CASSPRTAKGSNQPQHF. This rearrangement joins TRBV4-1 to TRBJ1-5; no clear D gene. The CDR3 length is 17 residues. V dropped 6 bases and J dropped 0 bases, with 18 bases sitting between them. Germline CDR1 is MGHRA and CDR2 is YSYEKL.

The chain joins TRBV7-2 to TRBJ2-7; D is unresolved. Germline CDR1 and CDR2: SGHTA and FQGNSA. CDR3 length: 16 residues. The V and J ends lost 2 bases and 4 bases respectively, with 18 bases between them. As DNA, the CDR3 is TGTGCCAGCAGCTTAACGGGCGGAGTTTCTCCGTACGAGCAGTACTTC. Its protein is CASSLTGGVSPYEQYF.

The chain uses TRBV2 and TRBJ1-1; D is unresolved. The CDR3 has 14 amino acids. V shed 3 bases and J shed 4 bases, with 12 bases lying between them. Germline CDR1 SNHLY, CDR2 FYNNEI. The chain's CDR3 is CASSDGRFITEAFF. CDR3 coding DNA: TGTGCCAGCAGTGATGGTCGATTTATCACTGAAGCTTTCTTT.

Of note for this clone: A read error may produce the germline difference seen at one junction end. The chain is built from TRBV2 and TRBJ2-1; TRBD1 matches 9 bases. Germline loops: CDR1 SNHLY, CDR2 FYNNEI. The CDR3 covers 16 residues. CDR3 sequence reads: CASSEVDGTGYSEQFF. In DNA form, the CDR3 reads TGTGCCAGCAGTGAAGTGGATGGGACAGGGTACAGTGAGCAGTTCTTC.

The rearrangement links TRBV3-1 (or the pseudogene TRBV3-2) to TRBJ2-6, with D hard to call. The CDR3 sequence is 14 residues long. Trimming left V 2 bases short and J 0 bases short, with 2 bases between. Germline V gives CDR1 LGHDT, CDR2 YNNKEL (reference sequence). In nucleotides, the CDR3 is TGTGCCAGCAGCCAAACCTCTGGGGCCAACGTCCTGACTTTC. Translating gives CASSQTSGANVLTF.

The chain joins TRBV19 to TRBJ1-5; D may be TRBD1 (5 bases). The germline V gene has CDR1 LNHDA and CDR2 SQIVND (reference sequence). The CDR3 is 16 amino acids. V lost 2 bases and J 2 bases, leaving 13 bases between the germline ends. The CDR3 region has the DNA TGTGCCAGTAGTATATACCGGACGGGGGGCAATCAGCCCCAGCATTTT. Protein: CASSIYRTGGNQPQHF.